The 20 T cell receptor beta chains listed next were all sequenced from one sample in a study of blood T cells in healthy people across ages. It was with a sample-barcoded 5' primer and a J-beta primer mix that a second PCR of roughly 7 to 12 cycles was run. MiXCR, run by TCRdb on the 5' RACE reads, gives a single entry per CDR3 protein. The profile covers about 1,500,000 distinct CDR3 sequences, with approximately 30% appearing a single time and 7.7% taken by the ten largest. The sequenced sample was blood. The receptor source for this set is a woman aged 25 to 39 in good health.

The V call is TRBV5-1, the J call TRBJ2-7, with D perhaps TRBD2 (6 bases). This CDR3 has 14 amino acids. Germline-derived CDR1 and CDR2 are SGHRS and YFSETQ. V lost 4 bases and J lost 3, with 14 bases in between. CDR3 protein: CASSDRDFYYEQYF. CDR3 DNA: TGCGCCAGCAGCGACCGGGACTTCTACTACGAGCAGTACTTC.

The chain combines TRBV25-1 with TRBJ2-3, with 8 nucleotides matching TRBD2. Per germline, CDR1 MGHDK and CDR2 SYGVNS. The CDR3 runs to 14 residues. After removal of 8 bases from V and 4 bases from J, the junction contained 8 bases not matched to a gene. The CDR3 region is CASGAGGPADTQYF. The DNA of the CDR3 is TGTGCCAGCGGGGCGGGGGGCCCGGCAGATACGCAGTATTTT.

The J gene is TRBJ2-1, the V gene TRBV29-1; D possibly uses TRBD1 or TRBD2 (5 bases each). The CDR3 contains 11 residues. The germline CDR1 and CDR2 sequences are SQVTM and ANQGSEA. The V end was cut by 7 bases, the J end by 3 bases, with 7 bases between. The CDR3 nucleotides read TGCAGCGGGGGGTACTACAATGAGCAGTTCTTC. Amino acid sequence: CSGGYYNEQFF.

The chain carries TRBV20-1 and TRBJ2-1, with D uncertain. The CDR3 spans 14 residues. With 5 bases removed from V and 3 bases from J, the gap between germline ends came to 14 bases. In germline, CDR1 is DFQATT, CDR2 SNEGSKA (reference sequence). The DNA of the CDR3 is TGCAGTGCTGCCCCCCTAGTGGGCTACAATGAGCAGTTCTTC. Translating it yields CSAAPLVGYNEQFF.

This clonotype is a singleton in its sample. The rearrangement joins TRBV5-1 to TRBJ1-1; D is possibly TRBD1 (5 bases). Trimming removed 1 base at V and 0 bases at J, with 13 bases between. This CDR3 comprises 16 residues. CDR1 is SGHRS and CDR2 is YFSETQ in the germline V gene. This CDR3 reads CASSLSRGVMNTEAFF. CDR3 in DNA: TGCGCCAGCAGCTTGTCCCGAGGGGTTATGAACACTGAAGCTTTCTTT.

The chain is built from TRBV28 and TRBJ2-5; TRBD2 matches at 10 bases. CDR3 length equals 16 residues. After removal of 7 bases from V and 4 bases from J, the junction contained 12 bases not matched to a gene. Germline V gene data show CDR1 as MDHEN and CDR2 as SYDVKM. The CDR3 bases are TGTGCCAGCACCGGAAACCTAGCGGGGGTTGGAGAGACCCAGTACTTC. Protein: CASTGNLAGVGETQYF.

This clonotype was seen once. This chain connects TRBV10-2 to TRBJ2-5; a weak D match, TRBD2 (6 bases). The CDR3 totals 16 residues. Germline lookup yields CDR1 WSHSY and CDR2 SAAADI. V was clipped by 7 bases and J by 3 bases, with 21 bases between them. CDR3 protein: CASILGGLRRKETQYF. CDR3 in DNA: TGCGCCAGCATCCTCGGGGGACTCCGAAGAAAAGAGACCCAGTACTTC.

The V gene is TRBV28, the J gene TRBJ2-3; 7 bases are a match to TRBD2. The germline CDR1 and CDR2 sequences are MDHEN and SYDVKM. Trimming cost V 4 bases and J 0 bases; bases outside gene matches: 4. The CDR3 extends over 15 amino acids. CDR3 sequence reads: CASSSAGLSTDTQYF. As DNA, the CDR3 is TGTGCCAGCAGTTCAGCGGGGCTTAGCACAGATACGCAGTATTTT.

The rearrangement uses TRBV20-1 and TRBJ1-1; the D is unclear. V was shortened by 6 bases and J by 2 bases, with 16 bases between the two germline ends. CDR1 DFQATT and CDR2 SNEGSKA come from the germline V gene (reference sequence). The CDR3 is 14 residues long. CDR3 amino acids: CSAIYQNQNTEAFF. The CDR3 DNA reads TGCAGTGCCATATATCAGAACCAAAACACTGAAGCTTTCTTT.

V gene TRBV2 combines with J gene TRBJ1-2, with D unresolved. This CDR3 comprises 15 residues. The germline V gene has CDR1 SNHLY and CDR2 FYNNEI. V was cut by 2 bases and J by 2 bases, with 12 bases left in between. The CDR3 region is CASSEQGRTNYGYTF. CDR3 bases: TGTGCCAGCAGTGAACAAGGGCGGACCAACTATGGCTACACCTTC.

This clonotype appeared many times. The V gene is TRBV18, the J gene TRBJ2-7; D uncertain. Trimming pared 0 bases from V and 2 bases from J, leaving 8 bases between. This CDR3 is 14 amino acids long. The germline V gene encodes CDR1 KGHSH and CDR2 LQKENI. The CDR3 sequence is CASSPPPGTYEQYF. The CDR3 DNA is TGTGCCAGCTCACCACCTCCAGGTACCTACGAGCAGTACTTC.

Turning to this clonotype: This clone may be a read error of a much larger clone one base away. The V gene is TRBV7-9, the J gene TRBJ2-5, with D perhaps matching TRBD2 (6 bases). The CDR3 runs 14 residues. Germline values: CDR1 SEHNR, CDR2 FQNEAQ (reference sequence). The CDR3 bases are TGTGCCGGCAGCTTAGCGTCGGGGGAAGAGACCCAGTACTTC. Protein: CAGSLASGEETQYF.

This clonotype was counted at least ten times. The chain joins TRBV4-2 to TRBJ2-1; 8 bases line up with TRBD2. This CDR3 spans 17 amino acids. Germline lookup yields CDR1 LGHNA and CDR2 YNFKEQ. The junction had 10 bases not matched to a gene; V was cut back by 2 bases and J by 4 bases. CDR3 coding DNA: TGTGCCAGCAGCCAAAGCTCGAGCGGGGGCACTTACAATGAGCAGTTCTTC. Translating it yields CASSQSSSGGTYNEQFF.

The genes are TRBV20-1 and TRBJ1-2, with a possible D match to TRBD1 (5 bases). The germline CDR1 and CDR2 sequences are DFQATT and SNEGSKA (reference sequence). The V and J ends lost 0 bases and 9 bases respectively, with 17 bases between them. The CDR3 runs to 14 residues. The CDR3: CSARDPGEGKSYTF. The CDR3 DNA is TGCAGTGCTAGAGATCCAGGAGAGGGGAAGAGCTACACCTTC.

This clonotype was observed a handful of times. The chain joins TRBV9 to TRBJ2-1; TRBD2 matches at 8 bases. CDR1 and CDR2 from the germline V gene are SGDLS and YYNGEE. V was clipped by 0 bases and J by 15 bases; unmatched bases: 11. The CDR3 runs to 14 residues. The CDR3 here is CASSVGTSLFGGFF. CDR3 coding DNA: TGTGCCAGCAGCGTAGGGACTAGCCTGTTTGGGGGGTTCTTC.

The genes are TRBV20-1 and TRBJ2-3; TRBD1 might be the D (6 bases). The length of the CDR3 is 12 residues. The V and J ends lost 4 bases and 6 bases respectively, with 11 bases between them. From germline, CDR1 is DFQATT and CDR2 SNEGSKA (reference sequence). CDR3 amino acids: CSANPRGDTQYF. In nucleotides, the CDR3 is TGCAGTGCTAACCCAAGGGGGGATACGCAGTATTTT.

This clonotype was counted between two and nine times. The chain combines TRBV7-3 with TRBJ2-1; 9 bases match TRBD1. This CDR3 is 14 amino acids long. Germline values: CDR1 SGHTA, CDR2 FQGTGA. The trim removed 6 bases at V and 7 bases at J, leaving 7 bases unmatched. Written as DNA, the CDR3 is TGTGCCAGCAGATTACAGGGGGCGGGGAATGAGCAGTTCTTC. It is translated as CASRLQGAGNEQFF.

In the case of this clonotype: The junction does not match germline at one end; this may be a read error. The rearrangement links TRBV7-2 to TRBJ2-2; no definite D call. The germline gives CDR1 SGHTA, CDR2 FQGNSA. The CDR3 contains 12 residues. CDR3 coding DNA: TGTGCCGGCAGCTTAGTATCAACGGGGCTGTTTTTT. Translating it yields CAGSLVSTGLFF. Full variable domain (remainder filled in from reference TRBV7-2 and TRBJ2-2): GAGVSQSPSNKVTEKGKDVELRCDPISGHTALYWYRQSLGQGLEFLIYFQGNSAPDKSGLPSDRFSAERTGGSVSTLTIQRTQQEDSAVYLCAGSLVSTGLFFGEGSRLTVL.

This clonotype appeared a few times. This chain joins TRBV20-1 and TRBJ2-3, with D perhaps matching TRBD2 (6 bases). This CDR3 spans 14 amino acids. Germline CDR1 and CDR2: DFQATT and SNEGSKA (reference sequence). Trimming removed 5 bases at V and 4 bases at J, with 16 bases between. CDR3 sequence (DNA): TGCAGTGCTTCCTCCAGCCGGAGGGCAGATACGCAGTATTTT. Protein sequence: CSASSSRRADTQYF.

This chain links TRBV5-1 with TRBJ2-3, with a tentative D call TRBD2 (6 bases). V gave up 5 bases and J gave up 2 bases, with 15 bases separating them. CDR1 and CDR2 (germline): SGHRS, YFSETQ. This CDR3 has 15 amino acids. In DNA form, the CDR3 reads TGCGCCAGCAGAACCTTGGGACTTAACACAGATACGCAGTATTTT. Encoded protein: CASRTLGLNTDTQYF.